This T cell receptor (beta chain) was recovered during a study of OX40 agonist ivuxolimab in advanced cancers. Background on the study: Patients got intravenous ivuxolimab at 0.01 to 10 mg/kg every 2 weeks. Partial responses were seen in three patients, one with hepatocellular carcinoma and two with cutaneous melanoma.

Method: immunoSEQ multiplex PCR; TCRdb's copy keeps in-frame clones and lacks some. Of about 64,000 clones listed, 80% are singletons. The V gene lost 0 bases and the J gene lost 8 bases, with 13 bases spanning the gap. Germline CDR1 reads LNHNV; CDR2 reads YYDKDF (reference sequence). The CDR3 has 14 amino acids. The source is an adult with an advanced solid tumor such as melanoma, head and neck, liver or kidney cancer. The rearrangement links TRBV15 to TRBJ1-2; D is uncertain. This specimen consisted of CD4+ or CD8+ T cells sorted from blood, obtained in a trial of the OX40 agonist ivuxolimab. The CDR3 sequence: CATSRDYGGRGYTF. CDR3 coding DNA: TGTGCCACCAGCAGAGATTACGGAGGGCGAGGCTACACCTTC.